The 14 T cell receptor beta chains below all came from one sample that was sequenced in a study of T cell repertoires in cytomegalovirus infection. TCRdb reprocessed the reads via MiXCR and lists one record per CDR3 protein. This sample has 200,000 to 300,000 distinct CDR3 sequences; roughly 15% occur once, and the top ten carry about 8.7%. Input material: PBMCs. These receptors originate from a human donor in good health (CMV status not recorded). Some clones in this sample may be carry-over from other donors' samples.

The V and J genes are TRBV27 and TRBJ1-3; D uncertain. With 2 bases removed from V and 0 bases from J, the gap between germline ends came to 11 bases. There are 16 residues in the CDR3. Germline assignment: CDR1 MNHEY and CDR2 SMNVEV (reference sequence). The CDR3 bases are TGTGCCAGCAGTTTAACCTCGGTGCGCTCTGGAAACACCATATATTTT. This encodes CASSLTSVRSGNTIYF.

V usage is TRBV27 and J usage is TRBJ2-2, with 8 nucleotides matching TRBD2. Germline V gene sequence: CDR1 MNHEY, CDR2 SMNVEV (reference sequence). This CDR3 has 15 residues. V lost 7 bases to trimming and J lost 2 bases; unmatched junction nucleotides: 6. The CDR3 sequence: CASKSGLANTGELFF. CDR3 in DNA: TGTGCCAGCAAATCCGGACTAGCAAACACCGGGGAGCTGTTTTTT.

This clonotype was observed many times. The chain combines TRBV7-9 with TRBJ1-5; 7 bases line up with TRBD1. V shed 5 bases, J shed 4 bases, and the junction held 5 bases outside the gene matches. Germline lookup yields CDR1 SEHNR and CDR2 FQNEAQ (reference sequence). This CDR3 spans 14 amino acids. The CDR3 region is CASSRGGGNQPQHF. The CDR3, as DNA: TGTGCCAGCAGCCGAGGGGGCGGAAATCAGCCCCAGCATTTT.

This clonotype has just a few counts. The genes are TRBV12-3 or TRBV12-4 and TRBJ1-5; D is undetermined. This CDR3 contains 16 residues. Trimming left V 3 bases short and J 0 bases short, with 12 bases between. CDR3 region: CASSLILVNSNQPQHF. The DNA for the CDR3 is TGTGCCAGCAGTTTGATCCTCGTCAATAGCAATCAGCCCCAGCATTTT.

This clonotype was counted many times. This chain links TRBV27 with TRBJ1-2; 9 nucleotides match TRBD1. CDR3 length: 15 residues. The trim removed 4 bases at V and 2 bases at J, leaving 5 bases unmatched. The germline V gene encodes CDR1 MNHEY and CDR2 SMNVEV (reference sequence). The CDR3 reads CASSSTGGINYGYTF. The DNA for the CDR3 is TGTGCCAGCAGTTCCACAGGGGGCATCAACTATGGCTACACCTTC.

The chain has TRBV14 and TRBJ2-3, with D unresolved. V was pared by 4 bases and J by 6 bases, with 11 bases between. This CDR3 is built from 13 residues. CDR1 is SGHDN and CDR2 is FVKESK in the germline V gene. The CDR3 DNA sequence: TGTGCCAGCAGCCGAGGAGTGGCGGATACGCAGTATTTT. This gives the protein CASSRGVADTQYF. Looking up the rest from reference TRBV14 and TRBJ2-3 gives the full variable domain: EAGVTQFPSHSVIEKGQTVTLRCDPISGHDNLYWYRRVMGKEIKFLLHFVKESKQDESGMPNNRFLAERTGGTYSTLKVQPAELEDSGVYFCASSRGVADTQYFGPGTRLTVL.

A note on this clonotype: This may stem from a read error, because a much larger clone lies one nucleotide away. This chain joins TRBV7-8 and TRBJ2-5, with 12 bases that match TRBD2. CDR3 length: 16 amino acids. Germline CDR1 reads SGHVS; CDR2 reads FQNEAQ. DNA of the CDR3: TGTGCCAGCAACTTAATTTCTAGCGGGAGGGGAGAGACCCAGTACTTC. This gives the protein CASNLISSGRGETQYF.

This clonotype was recorded many times. J is TRBJ1-2 and V is TRBV7-8; TRBD1 aligns across 11 bases. Looked up from germline, CDR1 is SGHVS and CDR2 is FQNEAQ. V lost 4 bases, J lost 1 base, and 8 bases stayed unmatched. The CDR3 sequence is 17 residues long. CDR3 sequence: CASSSRDRGYLNYGYTF. In DNA form, the CDR3 reads TGTGCCAGCAGCTCCCGGGACAGGGGGTATCTTAACTATGGCTACACCTTC. Combining the CDR3 with reference TRBV7-8 and TRBJ1-2 gives the whole variable domain GAGVSQSPRYKVAKRGQDVALRCDPISGHVSLFWYQQALGQGPEFLTYFQNEAQLDKSGLPSDRFFAERPEGSVSTLKIQRTQQEDSAVYLCASSSRDRGYLNYGYTFGSGTRLTVV.

This clonotype was counted at least ten times. The chain's CDR3 is CASRPSGSTADTQYF. In DNA form, the CDR3 reads TGTGCCAGCAGACCCAGCGGGAGTACTGCAGATACGCAGTATTTT. The chain employs TRBV7-2 and TRBJ2-3; 8 nucleotides match TRBD2. CDR3 length: 15 amino acids. From germline, CDR1 is SGHTA and CDR2 FQGNSA. V shed 6 bases, J shed 4 bases, and the junction held 9 bases outside the gene matches.

At least ten counts were recorded for this clonotype. This chain joins TRBV7-2 and TRBJ2-2; TRBD2 agrees at 12 bases. CDR1 is SGHTA and CDR2 is FQGNSA in the germline V gene. The V gene end was trimmed by 1 base and the J gene end by 5 bases; junction bases not matched to a gene: 8. The CDR3 consists of 18 residues. The CDR3 DNA sequence: TGTGCCAGCAGCTTAGGGGTGACCGGACTAGCGGGGACCGGGGAGCTGTTTTTT. This sequence encodes CASSLGVTGLAGTGELFF.

This clonotype was counted only a few times. V gene TRBV19 combines with J gene TRBJ2-3; D gene ambiguous. The CDR3 has 16 residues. CDR1 LNHDA and CDR2 SQIVND come from the germline V gene (reference sequence). Trimming removed 5 bases at V and 1 base at J, with 16 bases between. Written as DNA, the CDR3 is TGTGCCAGTAGTGGCCGTGGCCGGGCGGGCACAGATACGCAGTATTTT. This translates into CASSGRGRAGTDTQYF.

The chain carries TRBV7-9 and TRBJ1-1, with a tentative D call TRBD1 (5 bases). V lost 5 bases and J lost 5, with 24 bases in between. Germline CDR1 is SEHNR and CDR2 is FQNEAQ (reference sequence). The CDR3 is 17 amino acids. As DNA, the CDR3 is TGTGCCAGCAGCCCCCCACCCAGGGATGGCATGGGTACTGAAGCTTTCTTT. It is translated as CASSPPPRDGMGTEAFF.

The V and J genes are TRBV6-6 and TRBJ2-1; D unclear. This CDR3 is built from 15 residues. V lost 6 bases and J 2 bases, leaving 14 bases between the germline ends. Germline CDR1 reads MNHNY; CDR2 reads SVGAGI (reference sequence). The CDR3 loop reads CASRYGLLPYNEQFF. The CDR3 DNA is TGTGCCAGCAGGTACGGCCTACTCCCCTACAATGAGCAGTTCTTC.

This clonotype was detected many times. V and J are TRBV28 and TRBJ2-2; tentative D call: TRBD2 (5 bases). The CDR3 sequence is 17 residues long. V lost 6 bases, J lost 3 bases, and 20 bases lay in between. Germline values: CDR1 MDHEN, CDR2 SYDVKM. The CDR3 loop is CASSTLLAPTHTGELFF. The CDR3 DNA sequence: TGTGCCAGCAGCACCCTCCTAGCCCCTACCCACACCGGGGAGCTGTTTTTT.